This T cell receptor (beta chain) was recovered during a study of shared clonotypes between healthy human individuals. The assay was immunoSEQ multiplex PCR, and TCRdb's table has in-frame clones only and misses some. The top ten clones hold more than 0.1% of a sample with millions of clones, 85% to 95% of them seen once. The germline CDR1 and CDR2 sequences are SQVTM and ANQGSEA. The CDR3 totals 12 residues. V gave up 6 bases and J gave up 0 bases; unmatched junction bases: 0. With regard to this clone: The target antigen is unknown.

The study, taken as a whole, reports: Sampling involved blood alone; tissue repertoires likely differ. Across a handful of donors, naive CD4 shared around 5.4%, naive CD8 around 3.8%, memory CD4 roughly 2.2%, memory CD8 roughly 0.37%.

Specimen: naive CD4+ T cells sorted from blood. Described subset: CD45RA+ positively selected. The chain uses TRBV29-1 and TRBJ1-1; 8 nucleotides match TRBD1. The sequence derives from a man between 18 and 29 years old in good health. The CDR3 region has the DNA TGCAGCGTGGACAGGGTGAACACTGAAGCTTTCTTT. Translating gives CSVDRVNTEAFF.